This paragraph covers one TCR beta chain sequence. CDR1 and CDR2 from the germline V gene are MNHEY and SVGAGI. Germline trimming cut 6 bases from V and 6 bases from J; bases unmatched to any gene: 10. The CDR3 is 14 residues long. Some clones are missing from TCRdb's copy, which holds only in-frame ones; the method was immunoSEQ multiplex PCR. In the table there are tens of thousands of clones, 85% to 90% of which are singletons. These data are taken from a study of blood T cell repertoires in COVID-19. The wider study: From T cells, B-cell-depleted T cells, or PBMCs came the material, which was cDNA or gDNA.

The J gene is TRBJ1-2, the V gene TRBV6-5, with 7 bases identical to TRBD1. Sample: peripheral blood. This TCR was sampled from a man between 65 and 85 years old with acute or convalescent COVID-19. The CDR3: CASSPTTGRDGYTF. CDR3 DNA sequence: TGTGCCAGCAGCCCGACGACAGGGAGAGATGGCTACACCTTC.